Reported below is one T cell receptor (beta chain). Base qualities are not at hand, and no much larger clone is one base apart. These data belong to a study of T cells in tuberculosis (dated by TCRdb to the late 2010s). The study in broad terms: The study combined CD1B tetramers and high-throughput TCR immunosequencing to characterize T cells specific for the mycobacterial lipid antigen glucose monomycolate (GMM). Findings and caveats that apply to the study as a whole: T cells binding the CD1B-GMM tetramer with low affinity may have been missed by the stringent sort gate.

TCR-alpha and TCR-beta chains were sequenced unpaired, so chain pairing information was not available. The immunoSEQ multiplex PCR assay was used to generate TCR libraries, with TCR-beta and/or TCR-alpha/delta assays applied to each sample. The amplified TCR libraries were sequenced using the Illumina high-throughput platform. The study's own analysis went as follows. Clustering and dimensionality reduction were performed using pairwise TCRdist distances among GMM-specific receptors from ex vivo sorted or in vitro expanded T cells. Sequence motifs, defined by gene usage and CDR3 content, were tested for enrichment in tetramer-positive compared with tetramer-negative populations. The immuneACCESS repertoire file appears here via TCRdb, limited to in-frame rearrangements. These files lack a portion of the clones; in checked studies, under half of the deficit traces to unresolved V genes, and the cause of the others is not known. Clonal size and the V and J genes are those of that table, whereas D and trimming came from the DNA. The sample records more than 70,000 clones, approximately 91% of which are singletons. In total, the top ten clones hold around 1.8% of the sample.

After being thawed and rested overnight, PBMC were stained with GMM-loaded CD1B tetramer, a Live/Dead dye and anti-CD3, and were then sorted on a FACS Aria II. The CD1B tetramers were loaded with C32 glucose monomycolate that had been purified from Rhodococcus equi. Before cryopreservation, the PBMC later used for tetramer sorting had been depleted of CD14-expressing monocytes as part of a separate study. From each donor, around 96,000 tetramer-negative cells were sorted and analyzed together with the tetramer-positive cells. Antigen-specific T cells were sorted from four healthy South African adults using GMM-loaded CD1B tetramers. The TCR comes from an adult woman with latent tuberculosis. The sequencing input was CD1b-GMM tetramer-negative cells sorted from PBMCs. The cell subset or site label here, explained by the study, means: T cells not binding CD1B-GMM tetramer, sorted from same donor.

CDR3 protein: CASAGEETQYF. The nucleotide sequence is given as TGTGCTTCGGCGGGGGAGGAGACCCAGTACTTC. Rearrangement joined TRBV30 to TRBJ2-5, with 7 bases matching TRBD2. Its CDR3 holds 11 amino acids, cysteine through phenylalanine. CDR3 DNA is the only sequence kept; it has 33 bases, read in frame from the first base. The CDR1 and CDR2 encoded by the germline V gene (reference sequence) are GTSNPN and SVGIG. The reference TRBV30 and TRBJ2-5 proteins fill in what lies around the CDR3, so the full variable domain reads SQTIHQWPATLVQPVGSPLSLECTVEGTSNPNLYWYRQAAGRGLQLLFYSVGIGQISSEVPQNLSASRPQDRQFILSSKKLLLSDSGFYLCASAGEETQYFGPGTRLLVL.